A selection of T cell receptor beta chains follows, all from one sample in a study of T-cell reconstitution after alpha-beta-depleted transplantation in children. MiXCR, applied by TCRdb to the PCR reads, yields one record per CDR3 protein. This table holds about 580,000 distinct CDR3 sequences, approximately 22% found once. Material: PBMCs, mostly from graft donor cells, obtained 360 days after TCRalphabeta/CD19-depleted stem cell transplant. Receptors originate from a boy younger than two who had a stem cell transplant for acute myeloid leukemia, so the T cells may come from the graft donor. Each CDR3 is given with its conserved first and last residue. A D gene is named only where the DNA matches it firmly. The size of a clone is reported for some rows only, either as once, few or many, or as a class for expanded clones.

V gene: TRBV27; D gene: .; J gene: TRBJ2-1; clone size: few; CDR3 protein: CASSPPSRSVDEQFF; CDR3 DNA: TGTGCCAGCAGTCCGCCGTCCAGATCAGTCGATGAGCAGTTCTTC
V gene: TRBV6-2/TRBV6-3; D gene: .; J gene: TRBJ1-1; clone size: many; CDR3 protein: CASIMNTEAFF; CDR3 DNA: TGTGCCAGCATTATGAACACTGAAGCTTTCTTT
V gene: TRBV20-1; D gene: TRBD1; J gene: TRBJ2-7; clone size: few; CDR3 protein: CSGQGATYEQYF; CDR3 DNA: TGCAGTGGACAGGGGGCGACCTACGAGCAGTACTTC
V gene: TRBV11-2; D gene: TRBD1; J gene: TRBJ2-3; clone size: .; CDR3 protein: CASSIGTGSGGVWTDTQYF; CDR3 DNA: TGTGCCAGCAGTATCGGGACAGGGAGTGGGGGGGTGTGGACAGATACGCAGTATTTT
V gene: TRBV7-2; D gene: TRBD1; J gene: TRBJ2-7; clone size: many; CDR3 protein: CASSSQVGQGYYEQYF; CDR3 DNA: TGTGCCAGCAGCTCCCAAGTAGGACAGGGGTACTACGAGCAGTACTTC
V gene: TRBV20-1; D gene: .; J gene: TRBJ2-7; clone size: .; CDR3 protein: CSAREARETNYEQYF; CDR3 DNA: TGCAGTGCTAGAGAGGCCAGGGAAACCAACTACGAGCAGTACTTC
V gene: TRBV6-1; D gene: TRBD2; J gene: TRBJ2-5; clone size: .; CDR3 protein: CASRDRLAGSQETQYF; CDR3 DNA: TGTGCCAGCAGGGATCGACTAGCGGGATCGCAAGAGACCCAGTACTTC
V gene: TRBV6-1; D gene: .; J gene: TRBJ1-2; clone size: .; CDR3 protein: CASSPQGLDYGYTF; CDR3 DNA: TGTGCCAGCAGTCCTCAGGGGCTTGACTATGGCTACACCTTC
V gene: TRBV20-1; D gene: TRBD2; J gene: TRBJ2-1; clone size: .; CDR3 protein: CSGTERGVNEQFF; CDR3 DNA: TGCAGTGGCACGGAGCGGGGGGTGAATGAGCAGTTCTTC
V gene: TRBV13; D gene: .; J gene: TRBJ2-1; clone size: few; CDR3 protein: CASSLMYEQFF; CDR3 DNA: TGTGCCAGCAGCTTAATGTATGAGCAGTTCTTC
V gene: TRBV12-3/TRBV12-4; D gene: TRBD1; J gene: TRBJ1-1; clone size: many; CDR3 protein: CASSVGQGAMNTEAFF; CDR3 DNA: TGTGCCAGCAGTGTTGGACAGGGGGCTATGAACACTGAAGCTTTCTTT
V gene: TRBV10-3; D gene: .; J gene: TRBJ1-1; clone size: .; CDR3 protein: CAVGSAIDPEAFF; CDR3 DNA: TGTGCAGTGGGGTCGGCCATAGACCCTGAAGCTTTCTTT
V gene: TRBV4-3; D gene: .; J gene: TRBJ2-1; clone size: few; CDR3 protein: CASSQEASREGSYNEQFF; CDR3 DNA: TGCGCCAGCAGCCAAGAGGCTAGCAGGGAAGGGTCCTACAATGAGCAGTTCTTC
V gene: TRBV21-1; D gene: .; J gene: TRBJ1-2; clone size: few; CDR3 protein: CASSKDPCGYTF; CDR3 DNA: TGTGCCAGCAGCAAAGATCCCTGTGGCTACACCTTC
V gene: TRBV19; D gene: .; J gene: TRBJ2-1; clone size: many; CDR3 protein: CASSLGTEQFF; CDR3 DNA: TGTGCCAGTAGTCTGGGCACAGAGCAGTTCTTC
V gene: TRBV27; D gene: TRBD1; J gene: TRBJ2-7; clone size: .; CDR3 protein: CASSPDRANYEQYF; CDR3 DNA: TGTGCCAGCAGTCCGGACAGGGCTAACTACGAGCAGTACTTC
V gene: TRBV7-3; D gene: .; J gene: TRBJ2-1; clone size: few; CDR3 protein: CASSLTSASYNEQFF; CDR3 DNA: TGTGCCAGCAGCTTAACGTCGGCCAGCTACAATGAGCAGTTCTTC
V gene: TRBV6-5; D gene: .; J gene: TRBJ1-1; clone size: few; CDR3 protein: CASSLTGQFMNTEAFF; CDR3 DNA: TGTGCCAGCAGTTTGACCGGACAGTTCATGAACACTGAAGCTTTCTTT
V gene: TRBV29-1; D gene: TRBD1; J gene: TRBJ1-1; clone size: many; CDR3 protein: CSVRTGGRNTEAFF; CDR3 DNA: TGCAGCGTACGGACAGGGGGCCGGAACACTGAAGCTTTCTTT
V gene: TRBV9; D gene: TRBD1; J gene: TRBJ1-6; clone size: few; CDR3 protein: CASSGTGGDSPLHF; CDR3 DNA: TGTGCCAGCAGCGGGACAGGGGGGGACTCACCCCTCCACTTT
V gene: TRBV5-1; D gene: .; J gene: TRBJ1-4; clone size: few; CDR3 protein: CASRGEKLFF; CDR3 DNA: TGCGCCAGCAGGGGAGAAAAACTGTTTTTT
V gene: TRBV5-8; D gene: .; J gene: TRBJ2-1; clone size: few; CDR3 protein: CASSSWGDGRTYNEQFF; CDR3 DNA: TGTGCCAGCAGCTCGTGGGGGGACGGACGTACCTACAATGAGCAGTTCTTC
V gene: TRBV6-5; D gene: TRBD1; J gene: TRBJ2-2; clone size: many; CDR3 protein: CASSYSTGSGELFF; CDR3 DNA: TGTGCCAGCAGTTACTCGACAGGGTCCGGGGAGCTGTTTTTT
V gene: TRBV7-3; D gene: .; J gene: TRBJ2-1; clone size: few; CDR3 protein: CASSASAVGEQFF; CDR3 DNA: TGTGCCAGCAGCGCATCGGCGGTAGGTGAGCAGTTCTTC
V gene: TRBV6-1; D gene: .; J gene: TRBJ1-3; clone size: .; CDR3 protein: CASNNGGSGNTIYF; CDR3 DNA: TGTGCCAGCAACAACGGGGGTAGTGGAAACACCATATATTTT
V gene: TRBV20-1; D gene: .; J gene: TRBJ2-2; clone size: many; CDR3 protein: CSAREVKSGRTGELFF; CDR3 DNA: TGCAGTGCTAGAGAGGTGAAGTCAGGGCGAACCGGGGAGCTGTTTTTT
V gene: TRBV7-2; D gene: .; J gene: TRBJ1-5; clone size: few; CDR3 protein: CASSLLGRQPQHF; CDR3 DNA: TGTGCCAGCAGCTTATTAGGTCGGCAGCCCCAGCATTTT
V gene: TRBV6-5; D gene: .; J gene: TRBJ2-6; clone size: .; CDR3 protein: CASSYTGPRSGANVLTF; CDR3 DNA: TGTGCCAGCAGTTATACCGGGCCGCGCTCTGGGGCCAACGTCCTGACTTTC
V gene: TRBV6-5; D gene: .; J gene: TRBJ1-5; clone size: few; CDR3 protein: CASNPMLGTANQPQHF; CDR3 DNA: TGTGCCAGCAATCCGATGTTAGGAACAGCCAATCAGCCCCAGCATTTT
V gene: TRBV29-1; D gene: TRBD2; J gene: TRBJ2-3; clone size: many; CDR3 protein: CSARTSLDTQYF; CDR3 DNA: TGCAGCGCCCGGACTAGCTTGGATACGCAGTATTTT
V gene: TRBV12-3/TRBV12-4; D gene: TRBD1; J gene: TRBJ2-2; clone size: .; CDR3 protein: CASRDREETGELFF; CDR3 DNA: TGTGCCAGCAGGGACAGGGAGGAAACCGGGGAGCTGTTTTTT
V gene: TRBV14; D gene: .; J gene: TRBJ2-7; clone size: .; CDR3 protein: CASSHPPKGLYEQYF; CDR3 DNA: TGTGCCAGCAGCCACCCACCTAAGGGCCTTTACGAGCAGTACTTC
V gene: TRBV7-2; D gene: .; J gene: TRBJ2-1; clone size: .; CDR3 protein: CASSLDQGVHNEQFF; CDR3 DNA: TGTGCCAGCAGCTTAGATCAGGGCGTCCACAATGAGCAGTTCTTC
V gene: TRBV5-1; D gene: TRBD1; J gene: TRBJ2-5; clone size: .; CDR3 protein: CASKNQTGRQTQYF; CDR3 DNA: TGCGCCAGCAAAAACCAGACAGGGCGGCAGACCCAGTACTTC
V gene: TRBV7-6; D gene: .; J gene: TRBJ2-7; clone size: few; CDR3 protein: CASSLLPGDFYEQYF; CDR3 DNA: TGTGCCAGCAGCTTACTACCAGGAGATTTTTACGAGCAGTACTTC
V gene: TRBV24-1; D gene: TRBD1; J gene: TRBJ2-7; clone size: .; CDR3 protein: CATSGAGQGRDEQYF; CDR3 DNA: TGTGCCACCAGTGGAGCCGGACAGGGTCGGGACGAGCAGTACTTC
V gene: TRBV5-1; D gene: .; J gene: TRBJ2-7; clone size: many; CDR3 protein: CASSSGAPYEQYF; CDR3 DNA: TGCGCCAGCAGTTCGGGGGCCCCCTACGAGCAGTACTTC
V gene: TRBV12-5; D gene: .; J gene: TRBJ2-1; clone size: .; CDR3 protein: CASGVLVGYNEQFF; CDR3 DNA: TGTGCTAGTGGTGTACTAGTTGGGTACAATGAGCAGTTCTTC
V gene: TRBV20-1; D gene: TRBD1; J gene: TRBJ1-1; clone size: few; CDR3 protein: CSAPTGETEAFF; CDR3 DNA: TGCAGTGCACCGACAGGGGAGACTGAAGCTTTCTTT
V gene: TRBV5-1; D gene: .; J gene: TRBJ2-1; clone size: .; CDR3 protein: CASSLVGPTYNEQFF; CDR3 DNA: TGCGCCAGCAGCTTGGTGGGTCCCACGTACAATGAGCAGTTCTTC
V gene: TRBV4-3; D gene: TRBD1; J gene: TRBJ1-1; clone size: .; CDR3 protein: CASSPQGDTEAFF; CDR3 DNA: TGCGCCAGCAGCCCCCAGGGGGACACTGAAGCTTTCTTT
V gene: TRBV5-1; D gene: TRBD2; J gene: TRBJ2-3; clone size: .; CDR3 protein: CASSPEPGLAATDTQYF; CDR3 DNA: TGCGCCAGCAGCCCAGAGCCGGGACTAGCGGCCACAGATACGCAGTATTTT
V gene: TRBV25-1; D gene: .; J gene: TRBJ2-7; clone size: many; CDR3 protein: CASSEPPPSSFYEQYF; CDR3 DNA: TGTGCCAGCAGTGAACCCCCCCCTTCCTCCTTCTACGAGCAGTACTTC
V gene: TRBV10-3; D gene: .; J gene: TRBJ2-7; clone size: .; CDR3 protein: CAISSAGWEATPYEQYF; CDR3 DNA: TGTGCCATCAGTTCCGCGGGATGGGAGGCCACCCCCTACGAGCAGTACTTC
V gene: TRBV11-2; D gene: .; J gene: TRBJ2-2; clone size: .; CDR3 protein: CASSLVPGVYTGELFF; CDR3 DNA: TGTGCCAGCAGCTTAGTCCCGGGGGTGTACACCGGGGAGCTGTTTTTT
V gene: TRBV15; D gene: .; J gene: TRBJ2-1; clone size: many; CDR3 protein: CATSRGGNEQFF; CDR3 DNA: TGTGCCACCAGCAGAGGTGGGAATGAGCAGTTCTTC